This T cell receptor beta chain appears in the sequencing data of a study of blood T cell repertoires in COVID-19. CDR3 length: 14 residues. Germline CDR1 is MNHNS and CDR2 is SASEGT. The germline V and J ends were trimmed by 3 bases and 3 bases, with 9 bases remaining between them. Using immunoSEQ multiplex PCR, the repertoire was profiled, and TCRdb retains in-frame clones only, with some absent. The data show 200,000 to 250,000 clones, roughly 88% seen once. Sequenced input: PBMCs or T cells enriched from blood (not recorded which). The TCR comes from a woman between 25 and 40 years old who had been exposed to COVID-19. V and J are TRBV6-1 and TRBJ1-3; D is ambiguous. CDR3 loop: CASSETRVGNTIYF. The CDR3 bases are TGTGCCAGCAGTGAGACTAGGGTTGGAAACACCATATATTTT.